Here is one TCR beta chain with its context. Its antigen is currently unknown. The sample originates from a study of PD-1 blockade in classical Hodgkin lymphoma. This sample's time point: cycle 4 day 1 (C4D1), after more than five weeks of nivolumab. All patients experienced relapse after autologous stem cell transplantation, and brentuximab vedotin exposure was variable. Study observations and caveats: Although disease activity or prior therapy may be involved, causes of the repertoire differences remain undefined. Exclusion applied to patients who initiated nivolumab less than 1 year following ASCT. Similar baseline diversity was found in complete responders and newly diagnosed patients.

Assay: immunoSEQ multiplex PCR; the TCRdb copy retains only in-frame clones and omits some. Here the sample spans over 60,000 clones, roughly nine tenths being singletons. CDR3 length: 17 amino acids. Germline CDR1 is MNHEY and CDR2 is SMNVEV (reference sequence). The trim removed 3 bases at V and 3 bases at J, leaving 5 bases unmatched. The sample here was peripheral blood mononuclear cells (PBMCs), taken before the fourth cycle of nivolumab. The chain links TRBV27 to TRBJ1-6; 10 positions match TRBD1. The receptor was derived from a human donor with classical Hodgkin lymphoma. The CDR3 loop reads CASSFRTGGYYNSPLHF. In nucleotides, the CDR3 is TGTGCCAGCAGTTTCCGGACAGGGGGATACTATAATTCACCCCTCCACTTT.